This T cell receptor (beta chain) was retrieved from a study of CD8 T cells in Susac syndrome. This CDR3 spans 15 amino acids. Germline CDR1 and CDR2: MGHRA and YSYEKL. V was shortened by 1 base and J by 5 bases, with 14 bases between the two germline ends. After extraction with the RNeasy kit, 0.5 to 1 ug of the RNA was reverse transcribed using random hexamers. TCRdb reprocessed the immunoSEQ multiplex PCR reads with MiXCR, giving one entry per CDR3 protein. Here the sample spans 250,000 to 300,000 distinct CDR3 sequences, about 88% being singletons. This clonotype was recorded only once. The sequenced sample was CD8+ T cells from PBMCs. The TCR was taken from a human donor with multiple sclerosis. V and J are TRBV4-1 and TRBJ1-2, with D unresolved. The CDR3 sequence is CASSQGPREGYGYTF. Here the CDR3 DNA reads TGCGCCAGCAGCCAAGGGCCCCGGGAAGGATATGGCTACACCTTC.